The 27 T cell receptor beta chains listed next were all sequenced from one sample in a study of molecular identifiers for immune sequencing clone quantification. MiXCR was run by TCRdb on the PCR reads, yielding one entry per CDR3 protein. The sample records some 590,000 distinct CDR3 sequences, 25% being singletons. Material for sequencing was naive CD8+ T cells from blood, with Jurkat cell RNA spiked in. The subset denotes: FACS-sorted CD8+CD4-CCR7+CD45RA+ naive T cells. The receptor set was obtained from a human donor in good health. Some libraries in this study had Jurkat cell RNA spiked in.

This clonotype was seen repeatedly, ten times or more. The chain combines TRBV29-1 with TRBJ1-1; tentatively, D is TRBD1 (6 bases). This CDR3 spans 12 amino acids. The V end lost 6 bases, the J end lost 11 bases, and 19 bases lay between the germline ends. The germline CDR1 and CDR2 sequences are SQVTM and ANQGSEA. CDR3 sequence: CSVPHQGPGAFF. The CDR3, as DNA: TGCAGCGTCCCGCATCAGGGGCCAGGCGCTTTCTTT.

This clonotype was recorded many times. The chain couples TRBV6-6 to TRBJ2-3; 9 bases are shared with TRBD1. V dropped 6 bases and J dropped 6; count of bases not matched to a gene: 13. This CDR3 contains 16 residues. CDR1 is MNHNY, CDR2 SVGAGI, per germline (reference sequence). This CDR3 is CASSPDRGGTLDTQYF. DNA of the CDR3: TGTGCCAGCAGCCCGGACAGGGGAGGCACTTTGGATACGCAGTATTTT.

On this clonotype itself: One end of the junction is discordant with germline, which a read error may explain. The chain carries TRBV20-1 and TRBJ2-3, with 8 bases lining up with TRBD2. The CDR3 length is 18 residues. Germline lookup yields CDR1 DFQATT and CDR2 SNEGSKA (reference sequence). CDR3 DNA sequence: TGCGGTGCTAGCGGGTATCGGGGGCCAGCGGTCGGGTCAGATACGCAGTATTTT. Translated, it gives CGASGYRGPAVGSDTQYF.

This clonotype was seen many times. J is TRBJ2-7 and V is TRBV27; the match to TRBD2 covers 8 bases. Germline V gives CDR1 MNHEY, CDR2 SMNVEV (reference sequence). The junction had 5 bases not matched to a gene; V was cut back by 3 bases and J by 1 base. The CDR3 runs 15 residues. The CDR3 spells CASSFGAGVSYEQYF. CDR3 coding DNA: TGTGCCAGCAGTTTCGGAGCGGGGGTTTCCTACGAGCAGTACTTC.

This clonotype occurred many times. The rearrangement uses TRBV4-3 and TRBJ2-3; possible D gene TRBD2, 6 bases. Germline loops: CDR1 LGHNA, CDR2 YSLEER. There are 15 residues in the CDR3. Trimming stripped 3 bases from V and 6 bases from J, with 16 bases between. The CDR3 spells CASSQGTSRRDTQYF. The CDR3 DNA follows: TGCGCCAGCAGCCAGGGGACTTCTCGACGGGATACGCAGTATTTT.

At least ten counts were recorded for this clonotype. This chain connects TRBV3-1 to TRBJ1-1; D might be TRBD1 (5 bases). The CDR3 loop spans 15 amino acids. Germline CDR1 LGHDT, CDR2 YNNKEL (reference sequence). V was shortened by 1 base and J by 4 bases, with 13 bases between the two germline ends. The CDR3 DNA reads TGTGCCAGCAGCCAAGTGGGGGAGGGACGCACTGAAGCTTTCTTT. Encoded protein: CASSQVGEGRTEAFF.

In this sample, this clonotype turned up many times. The chain links TRBV5-1 to TRBJ2-3; 7 bases match TRBD1. CDR3 size: 15 residues. V lost 4 bases, J lost 2 bases, and 7 bases stayed unmatched. Looked up from germline, CDR1 is SGHRS and CDR2 is YFSETQ. The DNA of the CDR3 is TGCGCCAGCAGCGTCACAGGGGCGGTCACAGATACGCAGTATTTT. Translating gives CASSVTGAVTDTQYF. Filled out from reference TRBV5-1 and TRBJ2-3, the complete variable domain reads KAGVTQTPRYLIKTRGQQVTLSCSPISGHRSVSWYQQTPGQGLQFLFEYFSETQRNKGNFPGRFSGRQFSNSRSEMNVSTLELGDSALYLCASSVTGAVTDTQYFGPGTRLTVL.

This clonotype was detected many times. The chain is built from TRBV6-6 and TRBJ1-4; 9 nucleotides line up with TRBD1. The CDR3 loop spans 14 amino acids. With 5 bases clipped from V and 8 bases from J, the junction kept 6 bases outside the gene matches. CDR1 and CDR2 (germline): MNHNY, SVGAGI (reference sequence). CDR3 amino acids: CASSRTGVGEKLFF. For the CDR3, the DNA is TGTGCCAGCAGTCGGACAGGGGTTGGGGAAAAACTGTTTTTT.

Note on this clonotype: This clone may be a read error of a much larger clone one base away. The rearrangement uses TRBV6-5 and TRBJ1-2; a possible D gene is TRBD1 (5 bases). Trimming shortened V by 4 bases and J by 3 bases, and 12 bases separated the two germline ends. The germline V gene encodes CDR1 MNHEY and CDR2 SVGAGI. This CDR3 contains 14 residues. This CDR3 is CASSWGPQDYGYTF. CDR3 nucleotide sequence: TGTGCCAGCAGTTGGGGACCGCAGGACTATGGCTACACCTTC.

This clonotype has a count of ten or more. V usage is TRBV27 and J usage is TRBJ1-4, with D perhaps matching TRBD1 (6 bases). Germline assignment: CDR1 MNHEY and CDR2 SMNVEV (reference sequence). The CDR3 sequence is 14 residues long. Deletions cut 4 bases from V and 3 bases from J, with 9 bases between. CDR3 sequence reads: CASSSGVPNEKLFF. Here the CDR3 DNA reads TGTGCCAGCAGTTCAGGGGTACCTAATGAAAAACTGTTTTTT. Full variable domain (outside the CDR3, taken from reference TRBV27 and TRBJ1-4): EAQVTQNPRYLITVTGKKLTVTCSQNMNHEYMSWYRQDPGLGLRQIYYSMNVEVTDKGDVPEGYKVSRKEKRNFPLILESPSPNQTSLYFCASSSGVPNEKLFFGSGTQLSVL.

Note on this clonotype: A read error is possible here, since a much larger clone lies one base away. This chain links TRBV29-1 with TRBJ2-2; perhaps TRBD1 as D (6 bases). Trimming removed 7 bases at V and 4 bases at J, with 13 bases between. Germline-derived CDR1 and CDR2 are SQVTM and ANQGSEA. The CDR3 is 13 amino acids. The CDR3 loop reads CSAEDSSTGELFF. CDR3 DNA sequence: TGCAGCGCCGAGGACAGCAGCACCGGGGAGCTGTTTTTT.

A few counts support this clonotype. V is TRBV30 and J is TRBJ2-5, with TRBD1 as a possible D gene (5 bases). The CDR3 contains 15 residues. With 1 base removed from V and 4 bases from J, the gap between germline ends came to 16 bases. Germline CDR1 and CDR2: GTSNPN and SVGIG (reference sequence). The CDR3 loop reads CAWSATEMLGETQYF. The CDR3 DNA is TGTGCCTGGAGTGCGACAGAGATGTTAGGAGAGACCCAGTACTTC.

This clonotype was counted between two and nine times. The V call is TRBV4-3, the J call TRBJ2-7, with a tentative D call TRBD2 (5 bases). The CDR3 length is 14 residues. V was cut by 1 base and J by 3 bases, with 10 bases left in between. Per germline, CDR1 LGHNA and CDR2 YSLEER. CDR3 protein: CASSQGGHGYEQYF. The CDR3 DNA is TGCGCCAGCAGCCAAGGAGGGCATGGCTACGAGCAGTACTTC.

The chain links TRBV12-3 or TRBV12-4 to TRBJ2-7; 8 bases match TRBD2. This CDR3 contains 13 residues. J lost 5 bases, V lost 6 bases, and 6 bases had no gene match. As DNA, the CDR3 is TGTGCCAGCAGATTGAGCGGGAGCCACGAGCAGTACTTC. Translation gives CASRLSGSHEQYF.

This clonotype came up many times. The chain links TRBV29-1 to TRBJ1-2; D may be TRBD1 (6 bases). The germline gives CDR1 SQVTM, CDR2 ANQGSEA. Trimming cost V 3 bases and J 3 bases, with 17 bases left between them. The CDR3 extends over 15 amino acids. DNA for the CDR3: TGCAGCGTTGAGGATCGAATCAGGGGATACTATGGCTACACCTTC. It codes for CSVEDRIRGYYGYTF.

With respect to this clonotype: Since a much larger clone is just one base distant, this may be a read error. The chain employs TRBV7-9 and TRBJ2-1; weak D call: TRBD1 (5 bases). The CDR3 spans 16 residues. The V end lost 1 base, the J end lost 3 bases, and 13 bases lay between the germline ends. Germline-derived CDR1 and CDR2 are SEHNR and FQNEAQ (reference sequence). CDR3 in DNA: TGTGCCAGCAGCTTAGGGACCAGGGCCCTCTACAATGAGCAGTTCTTC. This gives the protein CASSLGTRALYNEQFF.

This clonotype showed up many times. The chain joins TRBV7-9 to TRBJ1-6, with 9 bases that match TRBD1. The V gene's germline CDR1 is SEHNR and CDR2 FQNEAQ (reference sequence). The CDR3 is 15 amino acids. V dropped 5 bases and J dropped 4; count of bases not matched to a gene: 3. CDR3 sequence reads: CASSRGQGYNSPLHF. Here the CDR3 DNA reads TGTGCCAGCAGCCGGGGACAGGGATATAATTCACCCCTCCACTTT.

V gene TRBV7-3 combines with J gene TRBJ2-5, with TRBD2 matching over 7 bases. After removal of 1 base from V and 2 bases from J, the junction contained 1 base not matched to a gene. Germline V gene sequence: CDR1 SGHTA, CDR2 FQGTGA. The CDR3 loop spans 14 amino acids. CDR3 sequence reads: CASSLMGGQETQYF. The CDR3 DNA reads TGTGCCAGCAGCTTAATGGGGGGGCAAGAGACCCAGTACTTC.

Many counts were recorded for this clonotype. The chain recombines TRBV28 with TRBJ1-2; D remains ambiguous. Trimming left V 3 bases short and J 2 bases short, with 7 bases between. The CDR3 totals 13 residues. CDR1 and CDR2 from the germline V gene are MDHEN and SYDVKM. In nucleotides, the CDR3 is TGTGCCAGCAGTTTGTCGAGAAACTATGGCTACACCTTC. Protein product: CASSLSRNYGYTF.

This clonotype was found a few times. This chain links TRBV4-3 with TRBJ1-2; 8 bases line up with TRBD1. V lost 8 bases and J lost 7; bases outside the gene matches: 18. Germline-derived CDR1 and CDR2 are LGHNA and YSLEER. CDR3 size: 16 residues. The CDR3 DNA reads as TGCGCCAGCGTAGGAAGGTTTGTTCAGGGGGCGCGTGGCTACACCTTC. Its translation: CASVGRFVQGARGYTF.

As to this clonotype: As the CDR3 is not closed by the conserved phenylalanine or tryptophan, this likely results from a read error. The chain has TRBV7-9 and TRBJ2-7; TRBD2 might be the D (5 bases). Germline loops: CDR1 SEHNR, CDR2 FQNEAQ (reference sequence). This CDR3 comprises 14 residues. The V end lost 0 bases, the J end lost 3 bases, and 9 bases lay between the germline ends. CDR3 residues: CASSLAGRGYEQYY. The CDR3 DNA sequence: TGTGCCAGCAGCTTAGCAGGTCGGGGCTACGAGCAGTACTAC.

The chain joins TRBV9 to TRBJ1-2; D might be TRBD1 (5 bases). This CDR3 comprises 15 residues. Germline V gene lookup returns CDR1 SGDLS and CDR2 YYNGEE. The V and J ends lost 0 bases and 0 bases respectively, with 9 bases between them. CDR3 nucleotides: TGTGCCAGCAGCGTAGGGGCAGGGACTAACTATGGCTACACCTTC. It specifies CASSVGAGTNYGYTF.

The chain joins TRBV4-1 to TRBJ2-7; TRBD1 might be the D (5 bases). From germline, CDR1 is MGHRA and CDR2 YSYEKL. The CDR3 spans 15 residues. V dropped 0 bases and J dropped 0 bases, with 9 bases sitting between them. CDR3 region: CASSQEGRDSYEQYF. The CDR3 bases are TGCGCCAGCAGCCAAGAGGGCAGGGACTCCTACGAGCAGTACTTC.

Of note for this clonotype: A much larger clonotype is one base distant, so this may be a read error. The chain carries TRBV14 and TRBJ2-2, with TRBD1 matching over 9 bases. The CDR3 has 17 amino acids. Germline values: CDR1 SGHDN, CDR2 FVKESK. This CDR3 reads CASSPPPGQGFTGEQFF. The CDR3 coding sequence is TGTGCCAGCAGCCCACCGCCGGGACAGGGTTTCACCGGGGAGCAGTTTTTT.

V usage is TRBV19 and J usage is TRBJ2-3; 9 positions match TRBD1. From germline, CDR1 is LNHDA and CDR2 SQIVND (reference sequence). The CDR3 has 14 amino acids. The V segment lost 6 bases and the J segment 4 bases; nucleotides outside the gene matches: 5. The DNA of the CDR3 is TGTGCCAGTAGCGGGACAGGGACCCCAGATACGCAGTATTTT. It yields the protein CASSGTGTPDTQYF.

About this clonotype itself: This may come from a read error, since a much larger clone is one base off. Written as DNA, the CDR3 is TGCGCCAGCAGCTCGGGGACCGAAAAACAGTTTTTT. This gives the protein CASSSGTEKQFF. The chain links TRBV4-3 to TRBJ1-4; D possibly corresponds to TRBD1 (5 bases). The germline V gene encodes CDR1 LGHNA and CDR2 YSLEER. The CDR3 is 12 residues long.

The J gene is TRBJ2-5, the V gene TRBV7-6; the match to TRBD2 covers 7 bases. This CDR3 has 16 amino acids. Germline V lookup: CDR1 SGHVS, CDR2 FNYEAQ. V lost 1 base to trimming and J lost 0 bases; unmatched junction nucleotides: 5. The CDR3 loop reads CASSLGAGEYQETQYF. Written as DNA, the CDR3 is TGTGCCAGCAGCTTAGGTGCGGGGGAGTACCAAGAGACCCAGTACTTC.